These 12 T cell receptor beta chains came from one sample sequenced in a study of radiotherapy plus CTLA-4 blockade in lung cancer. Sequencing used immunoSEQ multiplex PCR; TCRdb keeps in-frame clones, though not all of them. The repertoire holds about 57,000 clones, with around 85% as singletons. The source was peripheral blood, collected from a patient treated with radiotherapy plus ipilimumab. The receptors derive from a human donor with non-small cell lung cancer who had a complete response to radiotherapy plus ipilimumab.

The CDR3 region has the DNA TGTGCCAGCAGCTTGCAGTGGCAGGGGGCCTACGAGCAGTACTTC. Amino acid sequence: CASSLQWQGAYEQYF. The chain has TRBV7-2 and TRBJ2-7; 7 bases are shared with TRBD1. The CDR3 is made up of 15 amino acids. Germline CDR1 reads SGHTA; CDR2 reads FQGNSA. Trimming removed 3 bases from V and 2 bases from J; junction bases left unmatched: 7.

CDR3 residues: CASSVRLQGPGELFF. DNA of the CDR3: TGTGCCAGCAGCGTCAGATTACAGGGGCCCGGGGAGCTGTTTTTT. The chain uses TRBV9 and TRBJ2-2; 7 bases are shared with TRBD1. This CDR3 comprises 15 residues. Trimming removed 2 bases from V and 6 bases from J; junction bases left unmatched: 7. In germline, CDR1 is SGDLS, CDR2 YYNGEE.

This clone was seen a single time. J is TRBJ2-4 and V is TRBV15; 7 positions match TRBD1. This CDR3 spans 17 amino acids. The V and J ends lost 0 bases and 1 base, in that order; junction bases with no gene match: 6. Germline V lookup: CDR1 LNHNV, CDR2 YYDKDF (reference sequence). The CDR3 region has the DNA TGTGCCACCAGCAGAGAAAGGGGGCAGGGGGCCAAAAACATTCAGTACTTC. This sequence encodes CATSRERGQGAKNIQYF.

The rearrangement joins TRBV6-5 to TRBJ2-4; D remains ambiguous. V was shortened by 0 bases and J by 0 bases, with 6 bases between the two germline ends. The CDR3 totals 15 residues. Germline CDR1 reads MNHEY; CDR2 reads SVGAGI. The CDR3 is CASSYSQSAKNIQYF. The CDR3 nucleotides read TGTGCCAGCAGTTACTCACAGTCAGCCAAAAACATTCAGTACTTC.

CDR3 nucleotides: TGTGCCAGCAGCTTCCTCTATAGCAATCAGCCCCAGCATTTT. It translates to CASSFLYSNQPQHF. The chain combines TRBV7-2 with TRBJ1-5, with D uncertain. Trimming cost V 3 bases and J 0 bases, with 6 bases left between them. The CDR3 is made up of 14 amino acids. Germline values: CDR1 SGHTA, CDR2 FQGNSA.

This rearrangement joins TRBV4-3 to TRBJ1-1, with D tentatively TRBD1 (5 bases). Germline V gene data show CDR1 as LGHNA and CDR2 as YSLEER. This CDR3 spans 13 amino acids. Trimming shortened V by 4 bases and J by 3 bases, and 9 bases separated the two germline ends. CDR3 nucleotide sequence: TGCGCCAGCAGCCCTAGACAGCACACTGAAGCTTTCTTT. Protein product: CASSPRQHTEAFF.

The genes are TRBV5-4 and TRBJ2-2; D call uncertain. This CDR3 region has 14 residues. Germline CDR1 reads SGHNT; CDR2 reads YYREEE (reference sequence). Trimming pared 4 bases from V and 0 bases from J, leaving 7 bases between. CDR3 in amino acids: CASSMAANTGELFF. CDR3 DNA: TGTGCCAGCAGCATGGCCGCGAACACCGGGGAGCTGTTTTTT. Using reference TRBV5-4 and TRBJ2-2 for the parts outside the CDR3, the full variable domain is ETGVTQSPTHLIKTRGQQVTLRCSSQSGHNTVSWYQQALGQGPQFIFQYYREEENGRGNFPPRFSGLQFPNYSSELNVNALELDDSALYLCASSMAANTGELFFGEGSRLTVL.

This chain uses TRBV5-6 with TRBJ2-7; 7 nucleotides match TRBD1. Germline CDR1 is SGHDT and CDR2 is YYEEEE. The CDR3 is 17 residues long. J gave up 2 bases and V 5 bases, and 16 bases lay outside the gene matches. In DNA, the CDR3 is TGTGCCAGCAGTCCTATTCCCGGGACAGTCCACACCTACGAGCAGTACTTC. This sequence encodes CASSPIPGTVHTYEQYF.

For the CDR3, the DNA is TGTGCCAGTAGTAGTCCGCGGGCGCTTAACCCTGAAGCTTTCTTT. It is translated as CASSSPRALNPEAFF. The J gene is TRBJ1-1, the V gene TRBV19; no clear D gene. Germline V gene sequence: CDR1 LNHDA, CDR2 SQIVND (reference sequence). CDR3 length: 15 residues. The ends were cut back, 4 bases at V and 6 bases at J, with 18 bases in the middle.

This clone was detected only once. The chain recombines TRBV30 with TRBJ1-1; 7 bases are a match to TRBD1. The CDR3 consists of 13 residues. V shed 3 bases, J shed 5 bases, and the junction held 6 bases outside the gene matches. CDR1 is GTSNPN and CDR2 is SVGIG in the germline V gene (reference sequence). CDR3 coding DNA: TGTGCCTGGAGCCCGACAGGGTGGACTGAAGCTTTCTTT. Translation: CAWSPTGWTEAFF.

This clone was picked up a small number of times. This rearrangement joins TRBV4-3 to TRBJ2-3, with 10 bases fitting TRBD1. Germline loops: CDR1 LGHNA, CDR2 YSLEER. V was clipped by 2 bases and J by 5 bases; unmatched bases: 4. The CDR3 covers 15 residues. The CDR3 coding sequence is TGCGCCAGCAGCCAAAGGGACAGGGGATTAGATACGCAGTATTTT. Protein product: CASSQRDRGLDTQYF.

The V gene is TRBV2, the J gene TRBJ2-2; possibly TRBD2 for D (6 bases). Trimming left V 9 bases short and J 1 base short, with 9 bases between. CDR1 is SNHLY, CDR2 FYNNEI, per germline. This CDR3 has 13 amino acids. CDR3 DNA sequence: TGTGCCAGTGGAGCGGGGAACACCGGGGAGCTGTTTTTT. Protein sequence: CASGAGNTGELFF.